The 5 T cell receptor beta chains below come from one sample, sequenced in a study of T cells expressing NK-cell markers. TCRdb reprocessed the 5' RACE reads, with one entry per CDR3 protein and no DNA. This sample lists 150,000 to 160,000 distinct CDR3 sequences; its ten largest clones have around a third. The source material was blood T cells: a sorted CD56 or NKG2C T cell subset, CD4+ or CD8+ T cells, or bulk PBMC T cells (not recorded which). Receptors originate from a woman in her forties or fifties in good health.

V and J are TRBV7-6 and TRBJ1-5. Germline V CDR1 and CDR2: SGHVS, FNYEAQ. CDR3 length: 17 residues. CDR3 residues: CASSPLEGPAVNQPQHF.

This chain uses TRBV5-1 with TRBJ2-5; TCRdb's D call of TRBD2 is untestable without DNA. The germline CDR1 and CDR2 sequences are SGHRS and YFSETQ. The CDR3 is 13 amino acids. The CDR3 region is CASSSYLEATQYF.

This chain connects TRBV7-9 to TRBJ2-1; TCRdb outputs TRBD1, but without DNA this stays unchecked. Germline V gene lookup returns CDR1 SEHNR and CDR2 FQNEAQ (reference sequence). This CDR3 region has 16 residues. CDR3 loop: CASSDPTGLKYNEQFF. The full variable domain, with the rest looked up from reference TRBV7-9 and TRBJ2-1, is DTGVSQNPRHKITKRGQNVTFRCDPISEHNRLYWYRQTLGQGPEFLTYFQNEAQLEKSRLLSDRFSAERPKGSFSTLEIQRTEQGDSAMYLCASSDPTGLKYNEQFFGPGTRLTVL.

The chain employs TRBV7-2 and TRBJ1-1. Per germline, CDR1 SGHTA and CDR2 FQGNSA. This CDR3 spans 14 amino acids. The CDR3 loop is CASSLVDMNTEAFF.

The chain couples TRBV12-3 or TRBV12-4 to TRBJ1-4; TCRdb lists TRBD1, though no DNA is available to test this call. The CDR3 totals 15 residues. CDR3 in amino acids: CASSPGTGGEKLFFF.